This TCR beta chain was recorded in a study of blood T cell repertoires in COVID-19. Study details: PBMCs, B-cell-depleted T cells, or T cells were the source of the cDNA or gDNA that made up the material.

Clinical histories supplied by participants themselves formed the basis of cohort assignment. Trimming removed 0 bases from V and 2 bases from J; junction bases left unmatched: 7. The CDR3 sequence is 16 residues long. CDR1 is KGHSH and CDR2 is LQKENI in the germline V gene. The data were produced by immunoSEQ multiplex PCR, yet TCRdb's version contains in-frame clones alone and is incomplete. The repertoire holds 250,000 to 350,000 clones, with 90% as singletons. What was sequenced was PBMCs or T cells enriched from blood (not recorded which). The receptor was derived from a woman in her late teens or twenties with acute COVID-19. The chain couples TRBV18 to TRBJ2-7; 7 positions match TRBD1. The CDR3 DNA sequence: TGTGCCAGCTCACCACCTTACGGGCAGGGGGCCTACGAGCAGTACTTC. As protein: CASSPPYGQGAYEQYF.